This TCR beta chain is from a study of PD-L1 blockade in urothelial cancer. Whole-study context: Patients started atezolizumab in the mid-2010s, 1,200 mg intravenously every 3 weeks. Samples of blood were analyzed 3 weeks (second dose) and 6 weeks after treatment start.

Noted time point: peripheral blood 6 weeks after treatment start. Samples were collected from each patient before treatment and during treatment. Each patient gave between 1 and 8 of them in total. V gave up 6 bases and J gave up 5 bases; unmatched junction bases: 10. Germline CDR1 and CDR2: MNHNS and SASEGT. The CDR3 has 15 residues. Sequencing was performed with immunoSEQ multiplex PCR; in TCRdb, only in-frame clones are kept and a portion is missing. The sample holds about 50,000 clones, more than 80% seen once. The receptor was isolated from a man aged 70-80 years with urothelial cancer. Sequencing was performed on PBMCs, taken around atezolizumab (anti-PD-L1) treatment. This rearrangement joins TRBV6-1 to TRBJ2-1; 7 positions agree with TRBD2. The DNA for the CDR3 is TGTGCCAGCAGCTTCACTAGCGCAGACAACAATGAGCAGTTCTTC. This sequence encodes CASSFTSADNNEQFF.